This TCR beta chain was recovered during a study of cytomegalovirus exposure and HLA in healthy donors. Study overall: T cells numbering about 180 million yielded 95 million to 140 million unique TCR beta sequences in an earlier analysis.

Germline CDR1 reads LGHNA; CDR2 reads YSLEER. The CDR3 contains 15 residues. The V end was cut by 3 bases, the J end by 10 bases, with 16 bases between. As to this clone: Its matching antigen is unknown.

General study findings and limits: There were a few CMV-associated chains whose specificity for CMV antigens was confirmed in vitro. V- and J-gene trimming of TCR beta was linked (in a later analysis) to a missense DCLRE1C variant.

Both 60 Vbeta primers and 13 Jbeta primers went into the PCR. The assay was immunoSEQ multiplex PCR, and TCRdb's table has in-frame clones only and misses some. The sample contains 150,000 or so clones, roughly 80% of which appear only once. Sequencing input: PBMCs. The chain uses TRBV4-3 and TRBJ1-6; D might be TRBD1 (5 bases). The TCR comes from a man over 45 in good health and CMV-seropositive. CDR3 sequence reads: CASSQERLGGSPLHF. The CDR3 DNA reads TGCGCCAGCAGCCAGGAACGTCTGGGGGGGTCACCCCTCCACTTT.